This T cell receptor (beta chain) was sequenced during a study of T-cell reconstitution after alpha-beta-depleted transplantation in children. This clonotype was detected many times. The TCRbeta library incorporated unique molecular identifiers. A single record per CDR3 protein comes from TCRdb applying MiXCR to the PCR reads. The sample comprises 150,000 to 200,000 distinct CDR3 sequences, 14% to 15% of which are singletons, and about 13% rests with the top ten. The V and J ends lost 5 bases and 4 bases, in that order; junction bases with no gene match: 4. Germline CDR1 and CDR2: SGHRS and YFSETQ. This CDR3 is 13 amino acids long.

The sequence derives from a human donor who donated a stem cell graft to a child with acute lymphoblastic leukemia. The specimen comprised PBMCs from the stem cell graft donor, sampled from the stem cell graft. V and J are TRBV5-1 and TRBJ2-5; TRBD2 matches at 8 bases. DNA of the CDR3: TGCGCCAGCAGTTCGGGGGGGTCAGAGACCCAGTACTTC. This gives the protein CASSSGGSETQYF.